The entry below gives a single T cell receptor beta chain sequence along with its context. Its antigen is undetermined. The CDR3 extends over 14 amino acids. V lost 6 bases to trimming and J lost 1 base; unmatched junction nucleotides: 4. CDR1 and CDR2 from the germline V gene are MNHEY and SMNVEV (reference sequence). The data derive from a study of T cell responses to AZD1222 COVID-19 vaccine. Study-level findings and limits: Repertoires were obtained only post-peak T cell response. White British ancestry dominated among donors, who included more females, and clonal diversity was possibly underestimated. Following two doses of AZD1222, Spike-specific TCR breadth and depth rose. Only 5 or 6 people who got AZD1222 tested seropositive at baseline.

Using immunoSEQ multiplex PCR, the repertoire was profiled, and TCRdb retains in-frame clones only, with some absent. Altogether under 170,000 clones are present, more than 85% being singletons, with the ten largest covering 3% to 4%. Sequenced material: peripheral blood, taken 28 days after the second AZD1222 dose. The chain has TRBV27 and TRBJ1-1, with 8 bases matching TRBD1. This clonotype originated in an adult who received the AZD1222 COVID-19 vaccine. This chain's CDR3 is CASRDRVRNTEAFF. The CDR3 coding sequence is TGTGCCAGCAGGGACAGGGTGCGGAACACTGAAGCTTTCTTT.